This T cell receptor beta chain was identified in a study of blood T cell repertoires in COVID-19. This table comes from immunoSEQ multiplex PCR, and its TCRdb copy is limited to in-frame clones, with some not included. The data hold 200,000 to 300,000 clones, with approximately 89% observed a single time. Living in 24 US areas, the participants were between roughly 18 and 89 years of age. There are 16 residues in the CDR3. Germline V gene data show CDR1 as KGHDR and CDR2 as SFDVKD. The J segment lost 7 bases and the V segment lost 1 base, leaving 7 bases of the junction unmatched. The chain joins TRBV24-1 to TRBJ2-1; 9 nucleotides line up with TRBD1. This TCR came from a middle-aged woman with acute COVID-19. Sequenced sample: PBMCs or T cells enriched from blood (not recorded which). The CDR3 protein is CATSDFRTGVGNEQFF. CDR3 sequence (DNA): TGTGCCACCAGTGATTTTCGGACAGGGGTCGGTAATGAGCAGTTCTTC.